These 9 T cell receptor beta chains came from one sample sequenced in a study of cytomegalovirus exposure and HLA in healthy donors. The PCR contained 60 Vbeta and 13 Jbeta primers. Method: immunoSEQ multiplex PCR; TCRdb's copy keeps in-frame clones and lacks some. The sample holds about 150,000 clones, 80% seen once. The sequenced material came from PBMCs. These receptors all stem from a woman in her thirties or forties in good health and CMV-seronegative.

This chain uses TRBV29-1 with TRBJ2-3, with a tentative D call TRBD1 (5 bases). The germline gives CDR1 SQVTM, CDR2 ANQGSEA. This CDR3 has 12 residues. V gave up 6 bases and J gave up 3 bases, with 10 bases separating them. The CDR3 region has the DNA TGCAGCGTCAAGAAGGGGACAGATACGCAGTATTTT. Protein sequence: CSVKKGTDTQYF.

The CDR3 bases are TGTGCTAGTGGTACGACAGGGAATGAGCAGTTCTTC. Its protein is CASGTTGNEQFF. The rearrangement uses TRBV12-5 and TRBJ2-1; 7 nucleotides agree with TRBD1. The CDR3 length is 12 residues. CDR1 and CDR2 (germline): LGHNT, FRNRAP. V shed 5 bases and J 7 bases; nucleotides not matched to a gene: 2.

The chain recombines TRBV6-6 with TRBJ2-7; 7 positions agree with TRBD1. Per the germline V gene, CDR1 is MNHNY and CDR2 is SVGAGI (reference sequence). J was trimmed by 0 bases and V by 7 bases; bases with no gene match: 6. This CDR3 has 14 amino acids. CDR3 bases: TGTGCCAGCACCAAGGGGGCCGGCTCCTACGAGCAGTACTTC. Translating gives CASTKGAGSYEQYF.

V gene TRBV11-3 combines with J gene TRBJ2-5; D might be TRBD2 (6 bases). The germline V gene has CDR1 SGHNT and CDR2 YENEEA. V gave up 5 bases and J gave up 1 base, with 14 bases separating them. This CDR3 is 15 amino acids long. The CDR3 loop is CASSPPGGPQETQYF. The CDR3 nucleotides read TGTGCCAGCAGCCCGCCCGGGGGTCCCCAAGAGACCCAGTACTTC.

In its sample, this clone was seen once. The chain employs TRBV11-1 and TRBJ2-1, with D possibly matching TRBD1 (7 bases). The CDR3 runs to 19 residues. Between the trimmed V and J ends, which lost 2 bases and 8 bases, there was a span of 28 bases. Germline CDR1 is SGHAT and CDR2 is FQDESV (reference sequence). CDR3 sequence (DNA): TGTGCCAGCAGCTTAAACCCCGGGCAGGGGGGTATCCCAGGCGATGAGCAGTTCTTC. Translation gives CASSLNPGQGGIPGDEQFF.

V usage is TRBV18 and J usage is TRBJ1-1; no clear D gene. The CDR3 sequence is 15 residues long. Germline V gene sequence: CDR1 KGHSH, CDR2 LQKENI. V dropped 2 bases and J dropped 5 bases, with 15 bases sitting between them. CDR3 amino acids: CASSPTGTFPTEAFF. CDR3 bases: TGTGCCAGCTCACCAACGGGAACCTTCCCTACTGAAGCTTTCTTT.

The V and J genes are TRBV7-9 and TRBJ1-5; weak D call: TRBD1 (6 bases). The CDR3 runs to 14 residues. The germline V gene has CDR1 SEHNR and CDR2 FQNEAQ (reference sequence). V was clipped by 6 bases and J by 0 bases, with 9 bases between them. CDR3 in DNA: TGTGCCAGCAGTTTACAGGGTAGCAATCAGCCCCAGCATTTT. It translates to CASSLQGSNQPQHF.

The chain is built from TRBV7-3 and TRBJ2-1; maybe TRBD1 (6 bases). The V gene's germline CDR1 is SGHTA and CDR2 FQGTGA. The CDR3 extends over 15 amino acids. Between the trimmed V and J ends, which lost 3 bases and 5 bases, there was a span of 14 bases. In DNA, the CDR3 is TGTGCCAGCAGCTTTCCCCTGGGGGACAACAATGAGCAGTTCTTC. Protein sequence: CASSFPLGDNNEQFF.

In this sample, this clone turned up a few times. In DNA form, the CDR3 reads TGTGCCAGTAGTATGGTGAGGACAGATACGCAGTATTTT. Translation: CASSMVRTDTQYF. The genes are TRBV19 and TRBJ2-3; D remains unclear. The CDR3 has 13 residues. With 3 bases removed from V and 3 bases from J, the gap between germline ends came to 7 bases. Germline CDR1 and CDR2: LNHDA and SQIVND (reference sequence).